This T cell receptor beta chain was sequenced during a study of T cells in Graves' hyperthyroidism and ophthalmopathy. From RNA transcripts, TCR beta CDR3 regions were amplified. Initially, a first-round RT-PCR of the TCR CDR3 employed the HTBI primer set. TCRdb recomputed calls from the multiplex PCR reads with MiXCR, one row per CDR3 protein. The sample includes roughly 700,000 distinct CDR3 sequences, less than 15% of them seen just once. This clonotype was found many times. The CDR3 extends over 16 amino acids. The germline V gene encodes CDR1 SGHAT and CDR2 FQNNGV. V gave up 7 bases and J gave up 1 base, with 19 bases separating them. Stable Graves' hyperthyroidism meant no ophthalmopathy progression within 18 months.

The TCR was taken from a woman in her late teens or twenties with Graves' hyperthyroidism. The J gene is TRBJ2-5, the V gene TRBV11-2; D possibly uses TRBD1 or TRBD2 (6 bases each). Sequencing input: blood. DNA for the CDR3: TGTGCCAGCAAAGGGGGGACGTACGGGGTCCAAGAGACCCAGTACTTC. It translates to CASKGGTYGVQETQYF.